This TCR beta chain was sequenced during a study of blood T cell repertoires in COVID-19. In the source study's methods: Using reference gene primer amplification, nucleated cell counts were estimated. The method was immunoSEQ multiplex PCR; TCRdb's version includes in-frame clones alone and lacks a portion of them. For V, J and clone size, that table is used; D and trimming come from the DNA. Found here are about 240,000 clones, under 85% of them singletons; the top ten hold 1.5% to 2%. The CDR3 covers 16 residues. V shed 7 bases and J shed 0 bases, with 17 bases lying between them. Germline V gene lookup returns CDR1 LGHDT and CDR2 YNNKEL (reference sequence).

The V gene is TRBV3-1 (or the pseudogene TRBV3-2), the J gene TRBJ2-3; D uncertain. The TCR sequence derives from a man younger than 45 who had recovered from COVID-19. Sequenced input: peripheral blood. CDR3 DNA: TGTGCCAGCACCCCCGACCTGATGACTAGCACAGATACGCAGTATTTT. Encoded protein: CASTPDLMTSTDTQYF.